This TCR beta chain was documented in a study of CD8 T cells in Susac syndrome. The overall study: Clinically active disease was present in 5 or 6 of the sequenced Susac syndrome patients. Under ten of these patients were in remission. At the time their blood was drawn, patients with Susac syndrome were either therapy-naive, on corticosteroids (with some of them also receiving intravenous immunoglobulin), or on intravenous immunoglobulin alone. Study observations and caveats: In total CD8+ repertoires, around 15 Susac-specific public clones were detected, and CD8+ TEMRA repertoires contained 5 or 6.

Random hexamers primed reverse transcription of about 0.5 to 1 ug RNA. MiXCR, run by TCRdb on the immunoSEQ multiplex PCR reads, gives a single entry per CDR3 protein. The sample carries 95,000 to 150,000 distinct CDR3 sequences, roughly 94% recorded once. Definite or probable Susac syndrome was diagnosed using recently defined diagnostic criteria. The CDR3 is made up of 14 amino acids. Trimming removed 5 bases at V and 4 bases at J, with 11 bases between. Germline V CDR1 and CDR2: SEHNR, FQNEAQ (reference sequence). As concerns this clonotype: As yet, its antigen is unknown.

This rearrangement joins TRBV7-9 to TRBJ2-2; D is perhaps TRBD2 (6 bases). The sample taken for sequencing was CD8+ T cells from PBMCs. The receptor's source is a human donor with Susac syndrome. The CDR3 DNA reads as TGTGCCAGCAGCCCGGGGACTTCCACCGGGGAGCTGTTTTTT. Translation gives CASSPGTSTGELFF.